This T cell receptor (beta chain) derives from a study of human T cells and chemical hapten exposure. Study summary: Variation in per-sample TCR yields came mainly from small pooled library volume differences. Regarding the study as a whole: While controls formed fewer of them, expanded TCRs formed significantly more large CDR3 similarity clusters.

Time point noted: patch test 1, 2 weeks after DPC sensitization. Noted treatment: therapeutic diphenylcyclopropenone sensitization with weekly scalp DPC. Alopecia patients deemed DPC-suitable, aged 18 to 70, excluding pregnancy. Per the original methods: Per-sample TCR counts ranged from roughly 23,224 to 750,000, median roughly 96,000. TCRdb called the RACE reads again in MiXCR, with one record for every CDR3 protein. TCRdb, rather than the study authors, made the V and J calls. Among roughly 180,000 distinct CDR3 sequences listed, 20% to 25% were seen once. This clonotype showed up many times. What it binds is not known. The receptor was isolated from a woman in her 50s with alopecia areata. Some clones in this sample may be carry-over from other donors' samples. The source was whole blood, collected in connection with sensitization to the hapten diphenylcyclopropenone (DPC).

The chain's CDR3 is CSASIGQGDNEQFF. CDR3 bases: TGCAGTGCTAGTATCGGACAGGGAGACAATGAGCAGTTCTTC. The V and J genes are TRBV20-1 and TRBJ2-1; 8 bases align to TRBD1. Per the germline V gene, CDR1 is DFQATT and CDR2 is SNEGSKA (reference sequence). The CDR3 spans 14 residues. Losses at the gene ends were 3 bases for V and 5 bases for J; bases not matched to a gene: 6.